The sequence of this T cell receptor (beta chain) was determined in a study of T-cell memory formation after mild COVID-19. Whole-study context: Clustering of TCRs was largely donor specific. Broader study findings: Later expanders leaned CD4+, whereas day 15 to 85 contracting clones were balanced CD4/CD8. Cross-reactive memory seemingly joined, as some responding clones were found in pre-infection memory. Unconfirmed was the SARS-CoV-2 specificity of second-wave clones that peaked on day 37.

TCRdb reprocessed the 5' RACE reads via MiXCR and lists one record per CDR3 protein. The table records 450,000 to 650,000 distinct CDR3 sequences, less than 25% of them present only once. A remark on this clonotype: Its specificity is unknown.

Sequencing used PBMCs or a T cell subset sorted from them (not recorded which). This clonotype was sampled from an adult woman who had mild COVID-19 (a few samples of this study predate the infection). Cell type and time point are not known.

CDR3 loop: CASSIVASEAFF. DNA for the CDR3: TGTGCCAGTAGTATTGTAGCGTCTGAAGCTTTCTTT. The chain links TRBV19 to TRBJ1-1, with D hard to call. V lost 3 bases and J 6 bases, leaving 8 bases between the germline ends. CDR1 and CDR2 from the germline V gene are LNHDA and SQIVND (reference sequence). There are 12 residues in the CDR3.